This TCR beta chain is from a study of blood T cell repertoires in COVID-19. Generated by immunoSEQ multiplex PCR, the TCRdb table keeps only in-frame clones and is missing some. The sample holds around 200,000 clones, around 85% seen once. Participant reports of clinical history set cohort assignment. CDR1 SNHLY and CDR2 FYNNEI come from the germline V gene. V lost 3 bases and J 0 bases, leaving 6 bases between the germline ends. This CDR3 has 14 residues. This clone was counted a single time. The sequence derives from a man aged 40-50 years who had recovered from COVID-19. The sequenced sample consisted of PBMCs or T cells enriched from blood (not recorded which). The rearrangement uses TRBV2 and TRBJ1-5; D remains ambiguous. The CDR3 DNA is TGTGCCAGCAGTGACAGGATTAGCAATCAGCCCCAGCATTTT. Translation: CASSDRISNQPQHF. Full variable domain (outside the CDR3, taken from reference TRBV2 and TRBJ1-5): EPEVTQTPSHQVTQMGQEVILRCVPISNHLYFYWYRQILGQKVEFLVSFYNNEISEKSEIFDDQFSVERPDGSNFTLKIRSTKLEDSAMYFCASSDRISNQPQHFGDGTRLSIL.